Listed here are 26 T cell receptor beta chains from one sample, sequenced in a study of T and B cells in COVID-19 patients. Blood genomic DNA input for TRB amplification was roughly 220-500 ng. TRB rearrangements were amplified by multiplex PCR with BIOMED2 TRB-A/B primers. TCRdb reprocessed the multiplex PCR reads via MiXCR and lists one record per CDR3 protein. The sample records approximately 14,000 distinct CDR3 sequences, about 28% being singletons. Sequenced sample: blood. The receptors come from a human donor who had recovered from COVID-19.

This clonotype qualifies as medium-sized (0.01 to 0.1%). This chain links TRBV15 with TRBJ2-5; either TRBD1 or TRBD2 may fit D (5 bases each). The ends were cut back, 0 bases at V and 1 base at J, with 9 bases in the middle. This CDR3 is 15 amino acids long. Germline CDR1 LNHNV, CDR2 YYDKDF (reference sequence). The CDR3 DNA sequence: TGTGCCACCAGCAGAGATTTCGGGGCCCAAGAGACCCAGTACTTC. Encoded protein: CATSRDFGAQETQYF.

V is TRBV7-6 and J is TRBJ2-3; D tentatively fits TRBD1 or TRBD2 (5 bases each). Germline V gene lookup returns CDR1 SGHVS and CDR2 FNYEAQ. The CDR3 is 14 residues long. Trimming stripped 5 bases from V and 2 bases from J, with 11 bases between. The DNA for the CDR3 is TGTGCCAGCAGCCGGGACGGACCCACAGATACGCAGTATTTT. Its protein is CASSRDGPTDTQYF.

This clonotype turned up a few times. The CDR3 bases are TGTGCCAGCAGTTACTTTTACCGGGACAGCTTCTCCTATAATTCACCCCTCCACTTT. As protein: CASSYFYRDSFSYNSPLHF. The chain recombines TRBV6-2 or TRBV6-3 with TRBJ1-6, with 7 bases aligning to TRBD1. CDR1 is MNHEY and CDR2 is SVGEGT in the germline V gene. V gave up 1 base and J gave up 0 bases; unmatched junction bases: 9. This CDR3 has 19 amino acids.

This clonotype ranks as medium-sized. The chain carries TRBV30 and TRBJ2-5, with D possibly being TRBD2 (6 bases). The CDR3 is made up of 18 amino acids. Between the trimmed V and J ends, which lost 4 bases and 0 bases, there was a span of 24 bases. From germline, CDR1 is GTSNPN and CDR2 SVGIG (reference sequence). The CDR3 DNA follows: TGTGCCTGGAAAGGGTTTCGCGGGGTGGGGTCGGACCAAGAGACCCAGTACTTC. Amino acids: CAWKGFRGVGSDQETQYF. Complete variable domain (other parts from reference TRBV30 and TRBJ2-5): SQTIHQWPATLVQPVGSPLSLECTVEGTSNPNLYWYRQAAGRGLQLLFYSVGIGQISSEVPQNLSASRPQDRQFILSSKKLLLSDSGFYLCAWKGFRGVGSDQETQYFGPGTRLLVL.

The chain combines TRBV18 with TRBJ1-2, with a tentative D call TRBD1 (5 bases). From germline, CDR1 is KGHSH and CDR2 LQKENI. V was trimmed by 0 bases and J by 5 bases, leaving 22 bases between them. This CDR3 contains 18 residues. In DNA form, the CDR3 reads TGTGCCAGCTCACCACCCCTAGGGGCGTCTCTACCCGGGTATGGCTACACCTTC. Translated, it gives CASSPPLGASLPGYGYTF. The whole variable domain, filled in from reference TRBV18 and TRBJ1-2, reads NAGVMQNPRHLVRRRGQEARLRCSPMKGHSHVYWYRQLPEEGLKFMVYLQKENIIDESGMPKERFSAEFPKEGPSILRIQQVVRGDSAAYFCASSPPLGASLPGYGYTFGSGTRLTVV.

This clonotype was detected only once. The rearrangement links TRBV5-1 to TRBJ2-1; TRBD2 agrees at 13 bases. Germline values: CDR1 SGHRS, CDR2 YFSETQ. The CDR3 loop spans 14 amino acids. V lost 2 bases and J lost 8; bases outside the gene matches: 1. The CDR3 DNA is TGCGCCAGCAGCTTCGGACTAGCGGGAGATGAGCAGTTCTTC. Translated: CASSFGLAGDEQFF.

V is TRBV6-1 and J is TRBJ2-3, with D tentatively TRBD1 (6 bases). The V end was cut by 8 bases, the J end by 3 bases, with 12 bases between. This CDR3 is 13 amino acids long. The germline V gene encodes CDR1 MNHNS and CDR2 SASEGT. CDR3 coding DNA: TGTGCCAGCCAACAGGGTTGGACAGATACGCAGTATTTT. Residues: CASQQGWTDTQYF.

This clonotype was seen only a few times. The rearrangement joins TRBV5-1 to TRBJ2-7; D is ambiguous. Trimming removed 0 bases from V and 1 base from J, with 8 bases in between. Looked up from germline, CDR1 is SGHRS and CDR2 is YFSETQ. The CDR3 totals 14 residues. CDR3 sequence (DNA): TGCGCCAGCAGCTTGGAAGCTTCTTCCTACGAGCAGTACTTC. It specifies CASSLEASSYEQYF.

This clonotype came up many times. The chain recombines TRBV19 with TRBJ1-6; 9 positions agree with TRBD1. The CDR3 spans 14 residues. The junction had 4 bases not matched to a gene; V was cut back by 5 bases and J by 8 bases. Germline CDR1 LNHDA, CDR2 SQIVND (reference sequence). The CDR3 loop reads CASSPTGGYSPLHF. CDR3 in DNA: TGTGCCAGTAGTCCGACAGGGGGTTATTCACCCCTCCACTTT.

The chain has TRBV21-1 and TRBJ1-5; no check of the table's D call, TRBD1, against the DNA was made. TRBV21-1 is a pseudogene segment. CDR3 length: 15 amino acids. The CDR3 DNA follows: TGTGCCAGCAGCAAAGATAGGGCGAGCAATCAGCCCCAGCATTTT. Translated, it gives CASSKDRASNQPQHF.

In this sample, this clonotype is medium-sized. The CDR3 bases are TGTGCCAGTAGTCGGGGACAGACGGAGACCCAGTACTTC. It yields the protein CASSRGQTETQYF. The chain links TRBV19 to TRBJ2-5; TRBD1 matches at 7 bases. This CDR3 is built from 13 residues. From germline, CDR1 is LNHDA and CDR2 SQIVND (reference sequence). With 5 bases clipped from V and 5 bases from J, the junction kept 5 bases outside the gene matches.

The rearrangement uses TRBV6-5 and TRBJ2-2; no clear D. The CDR3 loop spans 11 amino acids. Looked up from germline, CDR1 is MNHEY and CDR2 is SVGAGI. V shed 10 bases and J shed 2 bases, with 5 bases lying between them. CDR3: CAIKNTGELFF. In DNA, the CDR3 is TGTGCCATCAAAAACACCGGGGAGCTGTTTTTT.

Judged by abundance, this clonotype is medium-sized (0.01 to 0.1%). The chain couples TRBV29-1 to TRBJ2-3; D gene unclear. Germline V gene data show CDR1 as SQVTM and CDR2 as ANQGSEA. The ends were cut back, 2 bases at V and 6 bases at J, with 15 bases in the middle. The CDR3 runs to 14 residues. The CDR3 DNA is TGCAGCGTTGAAAGGCGAAGCCCTGGGGATACGCAGTATTTT. This sequence encodes CSVERRSPGDTQYF.

This clonotype came up a few times. This chain uses TRBV18 with TRBJ1-1; D is possibly TRBD1 (5 bases). Deletions cut 6 bases from V and 3 bases from J, with 20 bases between. The CDR3 has 16 amino acids. CDR1 is KGHSH, CDR2 LQKENI, per germline. The CDR3: CASSSRDATHHTEAFF. CDR3 nucleotide sequence: TGTGCCAGCTCTTCTCGGGACGCGACCCATCACACTGAAGCTTTCTTT.

This clonotype counts as medium-sized. V is TRBV19 and J is TRBJ2-6, with D unclear. Germline CDR1 is LNHDA and CDR2 is SQIVND (reference sequence). The length of the CDR3 is 15 residues. Trimming shortened V by 2 bases and J by 2 bases, and 7 bases separated the two germline ends. CDR3 sequence reads: CASSIWGTGANVLTF. The CDR3 coding sequence is TGTGCCAGTAGTATATGGGGTACTGGGGCCAACGTCCTGACTTTC.

In this sample, this clonotype is medium-sized. This chain uses TRBV19 with TRBJ2-5; 7 bases line up with TRBD2. Germline CDR1 and CDR2: LNHDA and SQIVND (reference sequence). This CDR3 is built from 18 residues. V trimming: 6 bases; J trimming: 4 bases; junction bases outside the gene matches: 20. The CDR3 loop is CASRPSARAGKILETQYF. Here the CDR3 DNA reads TGTGCCAGTAGGCCTTCGGCTAGAGCGGGGAAAATCTTAGAGACCCAGTACTTC.

This clonotype appeared many times. The chain recombines TRBV27 with TRBJ2-5, with TRBD2 matching 11 bases. The V gene's germline CDR1 is MNHEY and CDR2 SMNVEV (reference sequence). The length of the CDR3 is 14 residues. The V segment lost 7 bases and the J segment 4 bases; nucleotides outside the gene matches: 5. The CDR3 DNA sequence: TGTGCCAGCACTAGCGGGGGGAGGCGAGAGACCCAGTACTTC. Encoded protein: CASTSGGRRETQYF.

Only a few counts were recorded for this clonotype. The V gene is TRBV6-1, the J gene TRBJ2-7, with a possible D match to TRBD1 (6 bases). Trimming stripped 7 bases from V and 3 bases from J, with 16 bases between. This CDR3 is built from 14 residues. CDR1 is MNHNS and CDR2 is SASEGT in the germline V gene. The CDR3 DNA sequence: TGTGCCAGCACCCGCCCCGGGACAAACTACGAGCAGTACTTC. Translated: CASTRPGTNYEQYF.

V and J are TRBV10-3 and TRBJ2-2; possibly TRBD1 for D (7 bases). V was trimmed by 8 bases and J by 0 bases, leaving 10 bases between them. CDR3 size: 14 residues. The germline V gene encodes CDR1 ENHRY and CDR2 SYGVKD. The CDR3 DNA reads TGTGCCATCGCGGGGACAGCGAACACCGGGGAGCTGTTTTTT. It is translated as CAIAGTANTGELFF.

The chain uses TRBV4-2 and TRBJ2-7; TRBD1 aligns across 9 bases. V lost 4 bases to trimming and J lost 5 bases; unmatched junction nucleotides: 0. The CDR3 extends over 12 amino acids. From germline, CDR1 is LGHNA and CDR2 YNFKEQ. CDR3 DNA: TGTGCCAGCAGCCGGACAGGGGACGAGCAGTACTTC. Its translation is CASSRTGDEQYF.

The chain has TRBV7-2 and TRBJ2-1, with 10 positions matching TRBD2. The CDR3 is made up of 15 amino acids. Germline lookup yields CDR1 SGHTA and CDR2 FQGNSA. V was pared by 7 bases and J by 9 bases, with 12 bases of the junction left unmatched. Here the CDR3 reads CASNLLTSGRREQFF. CDR3 DNA: TGTGCCAGCAATCTCCTGACTAGCGGGCGACGTGAGCAGTTCTTC. Full variable domain (outside the CDR3, taken from reference TRBV7-2 and TRBJ2-1): GAGVSQSPSNKVTEKGKDVELRCDPISGHTALYWYRQSLGQGLEFLIYFQGNSAPDKSGLPSDRFSAERTGGSVSTLTIQRTQQEDSAVYLCASNLLTSGRREQFFGPGTRLTVL.

There are many counts of this clonotype. The V gene is TRBV6-6, the J gene TRBJ2-1; D ambiguous. V was trimmed by 7 bases and J by 5 bases, leaving 12 bases between them. The CDR3 extends over 13 amino acids. The germline CDR1 and CDR2 sequences are MNHNY and SVGAGI (reference sequence). The CDR3 bases are TGTGCCAGCAAGGAGTTTAGGAACAATGAGCAGTTCTTC. Protein: CASKEFRNNEQFF.

With regard to this clonotype: A much larger clonotype is one base distant, so this may be a read error. The conserved closing phenylalanine or tryptophan is absent in this CDR3, likely reflecting a read error. The chain joins TRBV29-1 to TRBJ1-5; D is unclear. The CDR3 runs to 13 residues. Germline CDR1 is SQVTM and CDR2 is ANQGSEA. V lost 4 bases and J lost 0, with 7 bases in between. This CDR3 reads CSVAGDSNQPQHL. CDR3 DNA: TGCAGCGTTGCGGGAGATAGCAATCAGCCCCAGCATTTG.

The table lists this clonotype with a few counts. The chain has TRBV6-5 and TRBJ1-3; D may be TRBD1 (6 bases). Germline CDR1 and CDR2: MNHEY and SVGAGI. The V gene lost 6 bases and the J gene lost 4 bases, with 10 bases spanning the gap. CDR3 length: 13 amino acids. The CDR3 DNA is TGTGCCAGCAGCCAGGGGATAGGAAACACCATATATTTT. It specifies CASSQGIGNTIYF.

This sequence joins TRBV7-2 and TRBJ1-6; D not certain. V was pared by 6 bases and J by 7 bases, with 13 bases between. The length of the CDR3 is 14 residues. CDR1 and CDR2 (germline): SGHTA, FQGNSA. The CDR3 DNA sequence: TGTGCCAGCAGGGGTGGTGTAGGCAATTCACCCCTCCACTTT. It yields the protein CASRGGVGNSPLHF.

This chain uses TRBV18 with TRBJ2-3, with TRBD1 matching 7 bases. Per the germline V gene, CDR1 is KGHSH and CDR2 is LQKENI. The CDR3 runs 17 residues. V trimming: 0 bases; J trimming: 5 bases; junction bases outside the gene matches: 11. Here the CDR3 reads CASSPPQQGYLGDTQYF. The CDR3 DNA reads TGTGCCAGCTCACCACCTCAACAGGGGTATTTGGGAGATACGCAGTATTTT.